This T cell receptor beta chain was recovered during a study of T cell clusters in autoimmune cytopenias (dated 2019 in TCRdb). Background for the entire study: A median TRB sequencing depth of roughly 56,000 reads per sample was reached, and a median of around 2,500 distinct TRB clonotypes per sample was obtained. TRB and IGH repertoires from peripheral blood were sequenced in autoimmune cytopenia patients at active disease and during treatment follow-up, with healthy, CLL and autoimmune hepatitis controls included alongside. The study was designed to test whether a disease-specific immune repertoire signature usable as a blood-based biomarker is carried by autoimmune cytopenia patients.

With respect to this clonotype: Its cognate antigen has yet to be identified.

From cysteine to phenylalanine, the CDR3 is 14 amino acids long. The DNA sequence is not available. CDR1 and CDR2 (SGHRS, YFSETQ) derive from the germline V gene. Per sample, approximately 270 ng of peripheral blood genomic DNA, approximately 41,000 genome equivalents, was used for TRB amplification. The investigation overall reported the following: The T cell clusters were defined only in silico, and the functional role of the clusters was left to be validated experimentally. GLIPH results suggested that primary autoimmune cytopenia patients were missing physiological T cell clusters, with over 45 clusters found only in healthy donors compared with roughly 15 found only in patients. In the comparison of secondary cytopenia with CLL, no cluster-lack signature showed up, apparently because the dominant lymphoma-associated repertoire masked the signature. Shifts in the TRB repertoire, including less even repertoires in secondary cytopenia and CLL, were mostly a reflection of lymphoma bias and not of autoimmunity. Healthy donors had almost three times as many exclusive TRB clusters as active autoimmune hepatitis patients, a finding consistent with an autoimmunity-wide signature.

To amplify TRB rearrangements, a touch-down multiplex PCR protocol was run with the TRB-A and TRB-B primer pools combined in a single tube. Illumina adapters and sample indices were added to the amplicons through two consecutive PCR reactions performed with Phusion HS II polymerase. After gel purification with the NucleoSpin Gel and PCR Clean-up kit, the amplicons were quantified by Qubit and checked for quality on an Agilent 2100 Bioanalyzer. Libraries were sequenced on an Illumina MiSeq using 600-cycle, single-indexed, paired-end runs. The published analysis was carried out like this. Alignment and assembly of TRB reads were performed with MiXCR version 2.1.12 and the default MiXCR reference library. Each unique CDR3 nucleotide sequence defined a clone, and only productive sequences with at least two reads were analysed. To assess repertoire diversity, an R script computed alpha-parameterized diversity profiles (alpha 0 to 5), which included the Shannon (alpha 1) and Simpson (alpha 2) indices. The tcR package was used to compute combinatorial TRB VJ usage, which was then compared between cohorts by principal component analysis with ade4. TCRbeta CDR3s were clustered with GLIPH on cohort pairs matched by age and read depth, and cluster frequencies were compared by Wilcoxon test. The reads were reprocessed in TCRdb, with one entry per CDR3 protein sequence and no accompanying DNA. TCRdb, not the original authors, processed these V and J calls. This sample's table carries more than 13,000 distinct CDR3 sequences. The top ten clonotypes cover 2% to 2.5% of the sample.

Recombination connected TRBV5-1 to TRBJ2-7; the D gene TCRdb calls, TRBD1, cannot be checked with no DNA. The receptor was isolated from a human donor with an autoimmune cytopenia or autoimmune hepatitis (not recorded which). The sample comprised peripheral blood. For the CDR3, the sequence is CASSHPGQSYEQYF.